Following are 29 T cell receptor beta chains from one sample sequenced in a study of tumor-infiltrating lymphocytes in primary liver carcinoma. Priming with a constant-region primer yielded TCR beta cDNA from 400 to 550 ng total RNA. ARM-PCR, slightly modified, supplied the TCR beta libraries through three nested multiplex PCR rounds. Rounds one and two of PCR, each of roughly 10 cycles, were primed with TRBV1-TRBV30 forward primers and a C-beta reverse primer. From the multiplex PCR reads, TCRdb called clonotypes with MiXCR, one entry per CDR3 protein. The sample holds 300,000 to 400,000 distinct CDR3 sequences; around 60% are singletons and the top ten take about 6.1%. Unsorted whole blood served as the source of blood RNA, and germline DNA was extracted as well. The sequenced material came from peripheral blood. The receptors stem from a middle-aged man with primary liver carcinoma and hepatitis B virus infection.

Of note for this clonotype: One end of the junction fails to match germline, which may point to a read error. The CDR3: CASSPLAGGSGEQSF. The CDR3 region has the DNA TGCGCCAGCAGTCCTCTAGCGGGAGGGTCGGGTGAGCAGTCCTTC. This chain links TRBV4-1 with TRBJ2-1, with 12 positions matching TRBD2. This CDR3 spans 15 amino acids. CDR1 and CDR2 from the germline V gene are MGHRA and YSYEKL.

The rearrangement joins TRBV5-1 to TRBJ2-1; 12 bases map to TRBD2. V lost 0 bases to trimming and J lost 3 bases; unmatched junction nucleotides: 4. The CDR3 extends over 17 amino acids. The germline V gene encodes CDR1 SGHRS and CDR2 YFSETQ. CDR3 amino acids: CASSLVSSGRVYNEQFF. The CDR3 DNA sequence: TGCGCCAGCAGCTTGGTGTCTAGCGGGAGGGTCTACAATGAGCAGTTCTTC.

The rearrangement uses TRBV15 and TRBJ2-1; D gene uncertain. This CDR3 has 12 residues. CDR1 and CDR2 from the germline V gene are LNHNV and YYDKDF (reference sequence). Trimming removed 5 bases from V and 6 bases from J, with 8 bases in between. CDR3 in amino acids: CATSVGFNEQFF. CDR3 in DNA: TGTGCCACCAGCGTGGGTTTCAATGAGCAGTTCTTC.

The table lists this clonotype with many counts. This chain joins TRBV6-5 and TRBJ1-1; possibly TRBD1 for D (6 bases). The CDR3 extends over 15 amino acids. Trimming shortened V by 0 bases and J by 2 bases, and 10 bases separated the two germline ends. CDR1 and CDR2 from the germline V gene are MNHEY and SVGAGI. CDR3 region: CASSYSTGPNTEAFF. CDR3 bases: TGTGCCAGCAGTTACTCGACAGGACCTAACACTGAAGCTTTCTTT.

In the case of this clonotype: One end of the junction fails to match germline, which may point to a read error. This chain joins TRBV5-4 and TRBJ2-4; 10 bases align to TRBD2. The V gene's germline CDR1 is SGHNT and CDR2 YYREEE (reference sequence). This CDR3 has 14 residues. The CDR3 spells CDSSGGEVGNIQYF. DNA for the CDR3: TGTGACAGCAGCGGGGGGGAGGTAGGGAACATTCAGTACTTC.

This chain uses TRBV10-3 with TRBJ2-1; D is unresolved. The CDR3 is 15 residues long. The V and J ends lost 7 bases and 5 bases respectively, with 18 bases between them. The V gene's germline CDR1 is ENHRY and CDR2 SYGVKD. The CDR3 region is CAITWISGPNNEQFF. The CDR3 DNA is TGTGCCATCACATGGATTAGTGGTCCTAACAATGAGCAGTTCTTC.

This clonotype was seen repeatedly, ten times or more. This sequence joins TRBV11-2 and TRBJ2-7; 9 bases agree with TRBD2. J was trimmed by 4 bases and V by 7 bases; bases with no gene match: 8. Germline V gives CDR1 SGHAT, CDR2 FQNNGV. The length of the CDR3 is 14 residues. CDR3 region: CASNAGLAGYEQYF. CDR3 DNA sequence: TGTGCCAGCAATGCGGGACTAGCAGGGTACGAGCAGTACTTC.

This clonotype was observed at least ten times. DNA of the CDR3: TGTGCCAGCAGCCGAGAAGGACTAGCGGGATGGGCGACCCAGTACTTC. As protein: CASSREGLAGWATQYF. The V gene is TRBV4-2, the J gene TRBJ2-5; 12 nucleotides line up with TRBD2. The trim removed 4 bases at V and 7 bases at J, leaving 10 bases unmatched. This CDR3 is 16 amino acids long. Germline V gene sequence: CDR1 LGHNA, CDR2 YNFKEQ.

Details on this clonotype: Sequence at one end of the junction differs from germline and may be a read error. The chain carries TRBV11-2 and TRBJ2-7, with D unclear. The CDR3 sequence is 14 residues long. Germline assignment: CDR1 SGHAT and CDR2 FQNNGV. This CDR3 reads CASRPADGFHEKYF. The CDR3 DNA reads as TGTGCCAGCAGACCGGCAGATGGATTCCACGAGAAGTACTTC.

This clonotype was observed many times. CDR3 region: CASSELAGSNEQFF. The CDR3 DNA is TGTGCCAGCAGCGAACTAGCGGGAAGCAATGAGCAGTTCTTC. The rearrangement links TRBV5-6 to TRBJ2-1; 10 bases are a match to TRBD2. The CDR3 is 14 residues long. Germline loops: CDR1 SGHDT, CDR2 YYEEEE. V dropped 4 bases and J dropped 6; count of bases not matched to a gene: 4.

This clonotype was counted only a few times. The rearrangement links TRBV6-1 to TRBJ1-5, with D maybe TRBD1 (6 bases). Germline assignment: CDR1 MNHNS and CDR2 SASEGT. The CDR3 extends over 16 amino acids. V was pared by 5 bases and J by 2 bases, with 16 bases between. Written as DNA, the CDR3 is TGTGCCAGCAGTCCCTCGGGGGCGCGGGGCAATCAGCCCCAGCATTTT. Translating gives CASSPSGARGNQPQHF.

On this clonotype: Since a much larger clone is just one base distant, this may be a read error. The V call is TRBV6-2 or TRBV6-3, the J call TRBJ2-7; 12 nucleotides line up with TRBD2. The CDR3 is made up of 13 amino acids. Germline V gene lookup returns CDR1 MNHEY and CDR2 SVGEGT. The CDR3 nucleotides read TGTACCACCAGACTAGCGGGAGTGATCGAGCAGTACTTC. This encodes CTTRLAGVIEQYF.

This clonotype showed up many times. The chain is built from TRBV6-5 and TRBJ1-2; D is unresolved. Trimming left V 0 bases short and J 4 bases short, with 12 bases between. The CDR3 consists of 15 residues. Germline CDR1 reads MNHEY; CDR2 reads SVGAGI. CDR3 amino acids: CASSYSRADGYGYTF. The CDR3 DNA reads as TGTGCCAGCAGTTACTCGAGGGCAGATGGCTATGGCTACACCTTC.

As concerns this clonotype: The junction differs from germline at one of its ends, possibly a read error. The V gene is TRBV5-6, the J gene TRBJ2-7, with 10 nucleotides matching TRBD2. The CDR3 loop spans 17 amino acids. Germline CDR1 reads SGHDT; CDR2 reads YYEEEE. The CDR3 region is CASNIRLAGVISYEQYF. CDR3 coding DNA: TGTGCCAGCAACATTCGCCTAGCGGGAGTGATCTCCTATGAGCAGTACTTC. Drawing the rest from reference TRBV5-6 and TRBJ2-7, the complete variable domain is DAGVTQSPTHLIKTRGQQVTLRCSPKSGHDTVSWYQQALGQGPQFIFQYYEEEERQRGNFPDRFSGHQFPNYSSELNVNALLLGDSALYLCASNIRLAGVISYEQYFGPGTRLTVT.

The chain employs TRBV11-2 and TRBJ2-3, with a weak D call TRBD1 (6 bases). This CDR3 contains 18 residues. V lost 5 bases, J lost 2 bases, and 23 bases lay in between. Germline V gene lookup returns CDR1 SGHAT and CDR2 FQNNGV. The CDR3 DNA reads TGTGCCAGCAGCACCATATCGGTAATGGGACACAACACAGATACGCAGTATTTT. Translating gives CASSTISVMGHNTDTQYF.

To note about this clonotype: The junction differs from germline at one of its ends, possibly a read error. This chain connects TRBV28 to TRBJ1-1, with D uncertain. The germline gives CDR1 MDHEN, CDR2 SYDVKM. This CDR3 is built from 11 residues. CDR3 residues: CASSLNTEASF. DNA for the CDR3: TGTGCCAGCAGCCTGAACACTGAAGCTTCCTTT.

With respect to this clonotype: The missing conserved phenylalanine or tryptophan at the end of this CDR3 makes a read error likely. The chain is built from TRBV11-2 and TRBJ2-3; D remains ambiguous. Germline CDR1 SGHAT, CDR2 FQNNGV. V was shortened by 3 bases and J by 6 bases, with 10 bases between the two germline ends. CDR3 length: 13 amino acids. The CDR3 here is CASSFDPEDTQYC. CDR3 DNA: TGTGCCAGCAGCTTTGATCCTGAGGATACGCAGTATTGT.

This clonotype occurred a few times. This chain uses TRBV2 with TRBJ2-5; TRBD2 matches 9 bases. The germline CDR1 and CDR2 sequences are SNHLY and FYNNEI. Trimming at V came to 0 bases and at J to 1 base, leaving 3 bases not matched to a gene. CDR3 length: 16 residues. The CDR3 region is CASSEAGTSLQETQYF. For the CDR3, the DNA is TGTGCCAGCAGTGAAGCGGGGACTAGCCTCCAAGAGACCCAGTACTTC.

This clonotype was seen a few times. CDR3 region: CATFPRGSGKFQETQYF. The CDR3 nucleotides are TGTGCCACCTTCCCGAGGGGTAGCGGAAAATTTCAAGAGACCCAGTACTTC. The rearrangement links TRBV7-3 to TRBJ2-5, with D maybe TRBD2 (6 bases). Per the germline V gene, CDR1 is SGHTA and CDR2 is FQGTGA. There are 17 residues in the CDR3. V lost 10 bases to trimming and J lost 2 bases, with 26 bases between them.

Comments on this clonotype: At one end the junction does not follow the germline gene, possibly because of a read error. The V gene is TRBV10-3, the J gene TRBJ2-4, with a weak D call TRBD2 (6 bases). Looked up from germline, CDR1 is ENHRY and CDR2 is SYGVKD. The CDR3 has 16 residues. CDR3 residues: CAISESTSPNVNTQYF. CDR3 nucleotides: TGTGCCATCAGTGAGTCCACTAGCCCCAACGTAAACACTCAGTACTTC.

As to this clonotype: The junction does not match germline at one end; this may be a read error. The chain recombines TRBV18 with TRBJ2-1; 11 nucleotides match TRBD1. Germline CDR1 KGHSH, CDR2 LQKENI. CDR3 length equals 15 residues. The CDR3 sequence is CVSSLRDRGANKQFF. DNA for the CDR3: TGTGTCAGCTCACTCCGGGACAGGGGGGCCAATAAGCAGTTCTTC.

The chain links TRBV11-2 to TRBJ2-1; D unclear. CDR1 SGHAT and CDR2 FQNNGV come from the germline V gene. The CDR3 is 14 residues long. Trimming removed 4 bases from V and 4 bases from J, with 11 bases in between. In DNA, the CDR3 is TGTGCCAGCAGCTCGTGCTCCTTATACAATGAGCAGTTCTTC. Translation gives CASSSCSLYNEQFF.

The chain recombines TRBV6-5 with TRBJ2-1; 11 bases line up with TRBD2. J lost 9 bases, V lost 9 bases, and 16 bases had no gene match. The CDR3 totals 16 residues. CDR1 and CDR2 from the germline V gene are MNHEY and SVGAGI. The CDR3 bases are TGTGCCAGGAGTCCCGGCTTAGGGACTAGCGGTGGTGAGCAGTTCTTC. This codes for CARSPGLGTSGGEQFF.

A remark on this clonotype: One end of the junction is discordant with germline, which a read error may explain. The chain couples TRBV11-2 to TRBJ2-7; tentative D call: TRBD2 (5 bases). The germline V gene has CDR1 SGHAT and CDR2 FQNNGV. The length of the CDR3 is 15 residues. The CDR3 protein is CVSSPGSSGTYEQYF. The DNA for the CDR3 is TGCGTCAGCAGCCCCGGGTCGAGCGGAACCTACGAGCAGTACTTC.

This clonotype was picked up a small number of times. V usage is TRBV12-3 or TRBV12-4 and J usage is TRBJ2-1; D ambiguous. With 3 bases removed from V and 6 bases from J, the gap between germline ends came to 9 bases. The CDR3 length is 13 residues. The CDR3 protein is CASSFPPINEQFF. As DNA, the CDR3 is TGTGCCAGCAGTTTCCCCCCCATCAATGAGCAGTTCTTC.

Comments on this clonotype: This may be a read error, as it is one base from a much larger clone. The conserved closing phenylalanine or tryptophan is absent in this CDR3, likely reflecting a read error. The gene calls are TRBV12-3 or TRBV12-4 and TRBJ2-5; a weak D match, TRBD2 (6 bases). This CDR3 contains 14 residues. V lost 5 bases to trimming and J lost 4 bases, with 14 bases between them. The CDR3 DNA is TGTGCCAGCAGTGGGAAAGGAGGGAGAGAGACCCAGTACTCC. Its protein product is CASSGKGGRETQYS.

In the case of this clonotype: The final CDR3 position lacks the conserved phenylalanine or tryptophan, pointing to a likely read error. The DNA is left out, because the CDR3 cannot be placed on it with certainty; the CDR3 is given as TCRdb lists it. CDR3 in amino acids: CASSPNRLAGNTGELFS. This sequence joins TRBV6-5 and TRBJ2-2; TRBD2, as called in the table, went unchecked against the DNA. Looked up from germline, CDR1 is MNHEY and CDR2 is SVGAGI. The CDR3 region is 17 residues in length, termini included.

About this clonotype: One base away lies a much larger clone, so this may be a sequencing read error. The chain is built from TRBV13 and TRBJ1-1; D might be TRBD1 (6 bases). CDR3 size: 14 residues. Trimming took off 6 bases at V and 3 bases at J, with 14 bases between the two ends. Germline V lookup: CDR1 PRHDT, CDR2 FYEKMQ (reference sequence). The CDR3 loop reads CASRDRTDYTEAFF. The CDR3 DNA reads TGTGCCAGCAGGGATCGGACAGATTACACTGAAGCTTTCTTT.

To note about this clonotype: Germline is not matched at one junction end, which may reflect a read error. The genes are TRBV5-4 and TRBJ1-2; D not certain. Germline CDR1 SGHNT, CDR2 YYREEE (reference sequence). The CDR3 length is 12 residues. The CDR3 reads CASSLDEAGYTF. CDR3 coding DNA: TGCGCCAGCAGCTTGGACGAGGCGGGCTACACCTTC.